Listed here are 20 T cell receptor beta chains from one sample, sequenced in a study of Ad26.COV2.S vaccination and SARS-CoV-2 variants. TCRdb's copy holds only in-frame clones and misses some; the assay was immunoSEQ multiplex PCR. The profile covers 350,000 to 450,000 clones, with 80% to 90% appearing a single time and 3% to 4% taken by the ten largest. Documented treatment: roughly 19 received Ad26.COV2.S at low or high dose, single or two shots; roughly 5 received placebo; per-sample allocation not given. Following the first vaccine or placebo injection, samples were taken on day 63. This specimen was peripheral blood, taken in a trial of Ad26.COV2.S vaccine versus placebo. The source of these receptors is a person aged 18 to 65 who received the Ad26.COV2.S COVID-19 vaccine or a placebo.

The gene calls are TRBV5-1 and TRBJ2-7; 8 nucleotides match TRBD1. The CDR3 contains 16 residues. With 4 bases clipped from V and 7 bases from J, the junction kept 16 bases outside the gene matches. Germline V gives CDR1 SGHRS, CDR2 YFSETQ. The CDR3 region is CASSPSSGTGAWEQYF. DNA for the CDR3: TGCGCCAGCAGCCCATCTTCCGGGACAGGCGCTTGGGAGCAGTACTTC.

The CDR3, as DNA: TGTGCCAGCGGAGAATTCTCTGGAAACACCATATATTTT. This sequence encodes CASGEFSGNTIYF. This chain joins TRBV2 and TRBJ1-3; D not resolved. Germline V lookup: CDR1 SNHLY, CDR2 FYNNEI. The CDR3 loop spans 13 amino acids. V was pared by 8 bases and J by 0 bases, with 8 bases between.

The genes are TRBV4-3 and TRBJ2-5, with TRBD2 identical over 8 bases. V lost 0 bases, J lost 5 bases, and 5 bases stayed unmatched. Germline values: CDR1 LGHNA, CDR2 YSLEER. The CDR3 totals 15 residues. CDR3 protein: CASSQEGAGGETQYF. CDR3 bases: TGCGCCAGCAGCCAAGAGGGTGCGGGGGGTGAGACCCAGTACTTC.

For the CDR3, the DNA is TGTGCCTGGAGTGTACTAGGGACAGCGAAAAAAAACATTCAGTACTTC. The encoded protein is CAWSVLGTAKKNIQYF. V and J are TRBV30 and TRBJ2-4; 7 bases line up with TRBD1. This CDR3 is 16 amino acids long. The ends lost 0 bases at V and 4 bases at J; junction bases unmatched: 9. Looked up from germline, CDR1 is GTSNPN and CDR2 is SVGIG (reference sequence).

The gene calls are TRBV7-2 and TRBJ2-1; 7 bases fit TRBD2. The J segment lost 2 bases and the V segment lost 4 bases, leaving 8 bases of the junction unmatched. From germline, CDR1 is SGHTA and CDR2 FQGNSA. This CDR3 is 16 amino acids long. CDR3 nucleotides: TGTGCCAGCAGCTCCCGCAGGCGGGGGACCTACAATGAGCAGTTCTTC. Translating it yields CASSSRRRGTYNEQFF.

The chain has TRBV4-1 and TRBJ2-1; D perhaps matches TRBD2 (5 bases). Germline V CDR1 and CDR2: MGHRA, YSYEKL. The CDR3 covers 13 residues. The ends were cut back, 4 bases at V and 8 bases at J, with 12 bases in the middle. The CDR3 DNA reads TGCGCCAGCAGCCCTAGCATTGGGTATGAGCAGTTCTTC. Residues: CASSPSIGYEQFF.

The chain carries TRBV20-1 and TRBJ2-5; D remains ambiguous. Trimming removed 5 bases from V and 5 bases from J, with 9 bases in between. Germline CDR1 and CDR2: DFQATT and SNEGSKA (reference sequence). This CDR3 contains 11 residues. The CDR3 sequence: CSAWVEETQYF. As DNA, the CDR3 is TGCAGTGCTTGGGTGGAGGAGACCCAGTACTTC.

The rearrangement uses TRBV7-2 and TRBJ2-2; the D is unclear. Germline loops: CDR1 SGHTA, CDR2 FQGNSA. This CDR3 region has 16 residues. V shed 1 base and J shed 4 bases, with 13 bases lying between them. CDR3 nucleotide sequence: TGTGCCAGCAGCTTAGTCGCGACTCATGGCACCGGGGAGCTGTTTTTT. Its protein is CASSLVATHGTGELFF. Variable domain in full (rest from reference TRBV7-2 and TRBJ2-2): GAGVSQSPSNKVTEKGKDVELRCDPISGHTALYWYRQSLGQGLEFLIYFQGNSAPDKSGLPSDRFSAERTGGSVSTLTIQRTQQEDSAVYLCASSLVATHGTGELFFGEGSRLTVL.

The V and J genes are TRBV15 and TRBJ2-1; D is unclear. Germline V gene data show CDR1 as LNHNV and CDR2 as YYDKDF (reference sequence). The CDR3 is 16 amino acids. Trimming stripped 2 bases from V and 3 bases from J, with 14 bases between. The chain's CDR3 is CATSRNTGQNYNEQFF. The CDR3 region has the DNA TGTGCCACCAGCAGAAACACCGGGCAGAACTACAATGAGCAGTTCTTC. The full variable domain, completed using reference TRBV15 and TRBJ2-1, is DAMVIQNPRYQVTQFGKPVTLSCSQTLNHNVMYWYQQKSSQAPKLLFHYYDKDFNNEADTPDNFQSRRPNTSFCFLDIRSPGLGDTAMYLCATSRNTGQNYNEQFFGPGTRLTVL.

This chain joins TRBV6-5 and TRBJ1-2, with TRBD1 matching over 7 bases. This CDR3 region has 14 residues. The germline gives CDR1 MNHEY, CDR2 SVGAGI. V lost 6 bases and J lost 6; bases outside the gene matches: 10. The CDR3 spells CASRTTLTGHGYTF. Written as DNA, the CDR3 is TGTGCCAGCAGAACCACACTGACAGGGCATGGCTACACCTTC.

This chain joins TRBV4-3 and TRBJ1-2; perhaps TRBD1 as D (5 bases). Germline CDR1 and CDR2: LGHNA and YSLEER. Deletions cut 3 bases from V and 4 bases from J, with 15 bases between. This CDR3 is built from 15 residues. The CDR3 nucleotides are TGCGCCAGCAGCCAGAAAGACAGCGGTTTCTATGGCTACACCTTC. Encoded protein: CASSQKDSGFYGYTF.

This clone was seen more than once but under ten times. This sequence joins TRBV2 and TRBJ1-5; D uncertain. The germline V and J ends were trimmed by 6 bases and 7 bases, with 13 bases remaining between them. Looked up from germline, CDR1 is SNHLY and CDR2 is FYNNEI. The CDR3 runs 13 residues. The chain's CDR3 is CASSYKGQQPQHF. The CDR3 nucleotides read TGTGCCAGCAGCTACAAGGGCCAACAGCCCCAGCATTTT. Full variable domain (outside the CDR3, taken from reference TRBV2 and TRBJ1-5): EPEVTQTPSHQVTQMGQEVILRCVPISNHLYFYWYRQILGQKVEFLVSFYNNEISEKSEIFDDQFSVERPDGSNFTLKIRSTKLEDSAMYFCASSYKGQQPQHFGDGTRLSIL.

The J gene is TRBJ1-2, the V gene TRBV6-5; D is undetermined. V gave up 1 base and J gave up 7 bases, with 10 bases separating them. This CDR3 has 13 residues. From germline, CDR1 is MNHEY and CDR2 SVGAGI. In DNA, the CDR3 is TGTGCCAGCAGTTACTGGGCCGGTGGTGGCTACACCTTC. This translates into CASSYWAGGGYTF.

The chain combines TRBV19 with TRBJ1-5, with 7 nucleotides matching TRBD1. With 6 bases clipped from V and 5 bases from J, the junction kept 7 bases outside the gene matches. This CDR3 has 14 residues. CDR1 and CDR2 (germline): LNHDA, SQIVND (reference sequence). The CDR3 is CASREQGKDQPQHF. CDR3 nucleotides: TGTGCCAGTAGAGAACAGGGGAAGGATCAGCCCCAGCATTTT.

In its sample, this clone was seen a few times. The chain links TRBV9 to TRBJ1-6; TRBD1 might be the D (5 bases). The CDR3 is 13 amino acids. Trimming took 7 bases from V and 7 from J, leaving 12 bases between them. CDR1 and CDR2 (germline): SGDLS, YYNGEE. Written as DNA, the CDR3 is TGTGCCAGCGGGGGACGGGGGAATTCACCCCTCCACTTT. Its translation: CASGGRGNSPLHF.

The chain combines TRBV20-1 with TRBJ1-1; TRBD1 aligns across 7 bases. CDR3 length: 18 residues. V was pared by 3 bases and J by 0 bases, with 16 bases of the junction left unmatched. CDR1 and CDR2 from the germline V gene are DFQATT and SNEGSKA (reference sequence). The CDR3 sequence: CSASPSGGAAHLNTEAFF. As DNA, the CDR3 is TGCAGTGCTAGTCCCTCAGGGGGTGCCGCTCACTTGAACACTGAAGCTTTCTTT.

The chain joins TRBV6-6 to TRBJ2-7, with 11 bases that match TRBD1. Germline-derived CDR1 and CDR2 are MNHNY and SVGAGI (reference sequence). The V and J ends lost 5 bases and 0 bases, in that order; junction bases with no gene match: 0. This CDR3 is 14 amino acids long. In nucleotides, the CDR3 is TGTGCCAGCAGTGGGACAGGGGGCTCCTACGAGCAGTACTTC. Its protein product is CASSGTGGSYEQYF.

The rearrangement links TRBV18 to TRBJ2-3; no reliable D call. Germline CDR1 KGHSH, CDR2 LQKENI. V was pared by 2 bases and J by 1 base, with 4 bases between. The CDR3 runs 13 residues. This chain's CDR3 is CASSPTGTDTQYF. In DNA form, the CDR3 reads TGTGCCAGCTCACCAACAGGCACAGATACGCAGTATTTT.

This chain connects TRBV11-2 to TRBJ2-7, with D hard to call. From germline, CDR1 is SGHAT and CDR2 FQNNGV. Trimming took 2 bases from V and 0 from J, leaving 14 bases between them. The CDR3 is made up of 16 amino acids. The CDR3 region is CASSLHVVQSSYEQYF. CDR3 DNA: TGTGCCAGCAGCTTACACGTAGTACAGAGCTCCTACGAGCAGTACTTC.

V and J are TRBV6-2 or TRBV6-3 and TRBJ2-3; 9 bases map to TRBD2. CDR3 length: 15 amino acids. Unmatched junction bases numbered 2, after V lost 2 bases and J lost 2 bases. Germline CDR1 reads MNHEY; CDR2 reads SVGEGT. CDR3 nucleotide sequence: TGTGCCAGCAGTTACGGCGGGAGGGACACAGATACGCAGTATTTT. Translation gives CASSYGGRDTDTQYF.